Below are 23 T cell receptor beta chains sequenced from a single sample in a study of tumor T cells in aggressive B-cell lymphoma. TCRdb keeps only in-frame clones here, not all; method: immunoSEQ multiplex PCR. The repertoire holds about 1,600 clones, with 75% to 95% as singletons. The sample was tumor tissue. The source of these receptors is an adult with diffuse large B cell lymphoma.

The J gene is TRBJ2-2, the V gene TRBV18; no clear D gene. Between the trimmed V and J ends, which lost 0 bases and 5 bases, there was a span of 10 bases. The CDR3 sequence is 15 residues long. Germline assignment: CDR1 KGHSH and CDR2 LQKENI. The CDR3 DNA reads as TGTGCCAGCTCACCACCGCTTTTCACAACCGGGGAGCTGTTTTTT. Amino acid sequence: CASSPPLFTTGELFF.

The rearrangement uses TRBV11-2 and TRBJ2-2; 14 bases align to TRBD2. The CDR3 is made up of 18 amino acids. The junction had 7 bases not matched to a gene; V was cut back by 0 bases and J by 7 bases. The germline gives CDR1 SGHAT, CDR2 FQNNGV. The CDR3 sequence: CASSLDGLAGGMSGELFF. Here the CDR3 DNA reads TGTGCCAGCAGCTTAGATGGACTAGCGGGAGGAATGAGCGGGGAGCTGTTTTTT.

This clone has only one observation. The V call is TRBV9, the J call TRBJ1-6; 8 bases line up with TRBD1. The CDR3 runs to 15 residues. Germline V gives CDR1 SGDLS, CDR2 YYNGEE. V shed 4 bases, J shed 8 bases, and the junction held 8 bases outside the gene matches. CDR3 coding DNA: TGTGCCAGCAGCACCACAGGGGGAATCTATTCACCCCTCCACTTT. This encodes CASSTTGGIYSPLHF.

This chain uses TRBV6-5 with TRBJ2-1; 7 bases align to TRBD1. This CDR3 contains 15 residues. With 5 bases clipped from V and 0 bases from J, the junction kept 4 bases outside the gene matches. Per the germline V gene, CDR1 is MNHEY and CDR2 is SVGAGI. The CDR3 sequence is CASSPTGNSYNEQFF. In DNA, the CDR3 is TGTGCCAGCAGTCCGACAGGGAACTCCTACAATGAGCAGTTCTTC.

CDR3 coding DNA: TGTGCCAGCAGCCAAGACCTCCTAACTAGTGCGACCAGAGAGACCCAGTACTTC. Its protein is CASSQDLLTSATRETQYF. This chain joins TRBV4-2 and TRBJ2-5; D might be TRBD2 (5 bases). Germline V gene lookup returns CDR1 LGHNA and CDR2 YNFKEQ. The CDR3 runs to 18 residues. V shed 0 bases and J shed 4 bases, with 21 bases lying between them.

The rearrangement joins TRBV30 to TRBJ2-5; 7 bases align to TRBD2. Germline values: CDR1 GTSNPN, CDR2 SVGIG (reference sequence). The CDR3 is 14 amino acids. The J segment lost 5 bases and the V segment lost 6 bases, leaving 12 bases of the junction unmatched. CDR3 bases: TGTGCCTGCCCGGGACCAGCGGGAAGCGAGACCCAGTACTTC. Encoded protein: CACPGPAGSETQYF.

This sequence joins TRBV2 and TRBJ1-4, with a possible D match to TRBD1 (6 bases). CDR1 is SNHLY, CDR2 FYNNEI, per germline. Trimming stripped 7 bases from V and 8 bases from J, with 17 bases between. The CDR3 covers 14 residues. The CDR3 nucleotides read TGTGCCAGCACCAAGGGGGGGGCGCGGGAAAAACTGTTTTTT. It yields the protein CASTKGGAREKLFF.

This clone appeared once. This chain uses TRBV30 with TRBJ2-1; 7 nucleotides match TRBD1. The germline V gene encodes CDR1 GTSNPN and CDR2 SVGIG (reference sequence). V lost 5 bases and J lost 0; bases outside the gene matches: 4. This CDR3 is built from 14 residues. DNA for the CDR3: TGTGCCTGGGACAGGGATTTCTCCTACAATGAGCAGTTCTTC. It encodes CAWDRDFSYNEQFF.

The CDR3: CASSQVLAAETEAFF. The CDR3 nucleotides are TGCGCCAGCAGCCAAGTACTAGCTGCCGAGACTGAAGCTTTCTTT. The chain joins TRBV4-1 to TRBJ1-1; D unresolved. The V end lost 1 base, the J end lost 5 bases, and 14 bases lay between the germline ends. This CDR3 has 15 amino acids. Germline V gives CDR1 MGHRA, CDR2 YSYEKL.

This clone was seen only once. A junction end diverges from the germline sequence, so it may reflect a read error. The rearrangement links TRBV9 to TRBJ1-2; TRBD1 might be the D (6 bases). In germline, CDR1 is SGDLS, CDR2 YYNGEE. The CDR3 sequence is 14 residues long. As DNA, the CDR3 is TGTGCCAGCGGCGTAGGGGGTGGGGGCGGTGGCTACACCTTC. The encoded protein is CASGVGGGGGGYTF.

The J gene is TRBJ2-7, the V gene TRBV5-1; 7 positions match TRBD1. Germline assignment: CDR1 SGHRS and CDR2 YFSETQ. V was pared by 4 bases and J by 4 bases, with 8 bases of the junction left unmatched. The CDR3 consists of 14 residues. Written as DNA, the CDR3 is TGCGCCAGCAGCGTTACAGGGGTGGGTTACGAGCAGTACTTC. This codes for CASSVTGVGYEQYF. The entire variable domain, with the rest obtained from reference TRBV5-1 and TRBJ2-7, is as follows: KAGVTQTPRYLIKTRGQQVTLSCSPISGHRSVSWYQQTPGQGLQFLFEYFSETQRNKGNFPGRFSGRQFSNSRSEMNVSTLELGDSALYLCASSVTGVGYEQYFGPGTRLTVT.

This chain connects TRBV6-5 to TRBJ2-2; D is unresolved. Germline CDR1 is MNHEY and CDR2 is SVGAGI. V lost 0 bases, J lost 7 bases, and 9 bases lay in between. The CDR3 consists of 14 residues. For the CDR3, the DNA is TGTGCCAGCAGTTACTCGATCGGCGGCGGGGAGCTGTTTTTT. Translated, it gives CASSYSIGGGELFF.

This chain connects TRBV27 to TRBJ1-5; TRBD1 matches at 10 bases. There are 13 residues in the CDR3. With 4 bases clipped from V and 6 bases from J, the junction kept 0 bases outside the gene matches. CDR1 and CDR2 (germline): MNHEY, SMNVEV (reference sequence). The CDR3: CASSWDRGQPQHF. CDR3 in DNA: TGTGCCAGCAGTTGGGACAGGGGTCAGCCCCAGCATTTT.

The chain joins TRBV5-3 to TRBJ2-2; no definite D call. TRBV5-3 is an ORF; its function is uncertain. This CDR3 has 13 amino acids. The V and J ends lost 1 base and 2 bases respectively, with 3 bases between them. CDR3 in amino acids: CARSLSNTGELFF. For the CDR3, the DNA is TGTGCCAGAAGCTTGTCAAACACCGGGGAGCTGTTTTTT.

The rearrangement joins TRBV7-2 to TRBJ2-3; D is ambiguous. Trimming left V 1 base short and J 2 bases short, with 7 bases between. The CDR3 contains 14 residues. From germline, CDR1 is SGHTA and CDR2 FQGNSA. CDR3 DNA sequence: TGTGCCAGCAGCTTAGGCCTAGACACAGATACGCAGTATTTT. Amino acids: CASSLGLDTDTQYF.

The chain employs TRBV7-2 and TRBJ2-7; 7 positions match TRBD2. The V and J ends lost 5 bases and 2 bases, in that order; junction bases with no gene match: 6. CDR1 is SGHTA, CDR2 FQGNSA, per germline. The CDR3 totals 14 residues. In DNA, the CDR3 is TGTGCCAGCAGCCAGAGCGGGGACCCCTACGAGCAGTACTTC. Translation: CASSQSGDPYEQYF.

V gene TRBV4-3 combines with J gene TRBJ2-5; weak D call: TRBD2 (6 bases). The end of the DNA aligns better with TRBJ2-7, so the J call may be wrong. Germline CDR1 and CDR2: LGHNA and YSLEER. CDR3 length: 15 amino acids. CDR3 in DNA: TGCGCCAGCAGCCAAGGGCTAGCGCCGACTTACGAGCAGTACTTC. Residues: CASSQGLAPTYEQYF.

This sequence joins TRBV7-9 and TRBJ1-3, with D maybe TRBD1 (6 bases). Germline V CDR1 and CDR2: SEHNR, FQNEAQ (reference sequence). The CDR3 is made up of 14 amino acids. The germline V and J ends were trimmed by 6 bases and 1 base, with 10 bases remaining between them. In DNA, the CDR3 is TGTGCCAGCAGAGAAACAGGGTCTGGAAACACCATATATTTT. As protein: CASRETGSGNTIYF. Based on the CDR3 plus reference TRBV7-9 and TRBJ1-3, the full variable domain is DTGVSQNPRHKITKRGQNVTFRCDPISEHNRLYWYRQTLGQGPEFLTYFQNEAQLEKSRLLSDRFSAERPKGSFSTLEIQRTEQGDSAMYLCASRETGSGNTIYFGEGSWLTVV.

The chain uses TRBV4-1 and TRBJ2-7; a weak D match, TRBD2 (6 bases). The CDR3 is 15 amino acids. Trimming removed 4 bases at V and 3 bases at J, with 16 bases between. The V gene's germline CDR1 is MGHRA and CDR2 YSYEKL. The CDR3 sequence: CASSPLGEALYEQYF. The CDR3 DNA reads as TGCGCCAGCAGCCCCTTGGGGGAGGCCCTCTACGAGCAGTACTTC.

The chain couples TRBV27 to TRBJ2-3; TRBD2 aligns across 8 bases. Germline CDR1 and CDR2: MNHEY and SMNVEV (reference sequence). V lost 3 bases and J lost 7; bases outside the gene matches: 9. The CDR3 spans 15 residues. The CDR3 nucleotides are TGTGCCAGCAGTTTGGTAGCGGGACCTCGGAATACGCAGTATTTT. The encoded protein is CASSLVAGPRNTQYF.

J is TRBJ2-7 and V is TRBV7-9, with 7 positions matching TRBD2. CDR3 length equals 15 residues. Trimming removed 5 bases from V and 3 bases from J; junction bases left unmatched: 10. Germline V CDR1 and CDR2: SEHNR, FQNEAQ (reference sequence). CDR3 loop: CASSARLADNYEQYF. The CDR3 region has the DNA TGTGCCAGCAGCGCCCGACTAGCTGATAACTACGAGCAGTACTTC.

The CDR3 DNA reads as TGTGCCAGCACCTCGAACACCGGGGAGCTGTTTTTT. Residues: CASTSNTGELFF. This chain connects TRBV6-5 to TRBJ2-2; D gene uncertain. Trimming stripped 7 bases from V and 0 bases from J, with 3 bases between. CDR3 size: 12 residues. CDR1 is MNHEY and CDR2 is SVGAGI in the germline V gene.

This clone occurred once. The J gene is TRBJ2-3, the V gene TRBV5-1; 7 nucleotides line up with TRBD2. CDR3 size: 17 residues. Germline V gives CDR1 SGHRS, CDR2 YFSETQ. With 1 base clipped from V and 3 bases from J, the junction kept 11 bases outside the gene matches. CDR3 nucleotide sequence: TGCGCCAGCAGCTTGTATCCGGGGAACGGGGGGACAGATACGCAGTATTTT. Translation: CASSLYPGNGGTDTQYF.